This entry lists 19 T cell receptor beta chains sequenced from one sample in a study of blood T cell repertoires in COVID-19 (dated by TCRdb to 2018 to 2020). The library was produced with the immunoSEQ multiplex PCR assay. Drawn from immuneACCESS, this table holds only the in-frame rearrangements with V and J called that TCRdb kept. Clones are partly lost; checked studies trace under half to an unresolved V gene and leave the rest unexplained. In all, the sample holds around 130,000 clones, and approximately 81% of those were seen once. In total, the top ten clones hold 1.1% to 1.5% of the sample. Sequenced sample: peripheral blood. All receptors come from a man in his 60s with acute or convalescent COVID-19.

The CDR3 reads CASLAEKEQYF. In DNA, the CDR3 is TGTGCCAGCCTAGCTGAGAAAGAGCAGTACTTC. The chain is built from TRBV28 and TRBJ2-7; D is perhaps TRBD2 (5 bases). V lost 8 bases to trimming and J lost 7 bases, with 12 bases between them. The germline V gene encodes CDR1 MDHEN and CDR2 SYDVKM. The CDR3 runs 11 residues.

In its sample, this clone was seen a few times. The genes are TRBV7-9 and TRBJ2-3, with D hard to call. CDR3 size: 12 residues. Deletions cut 5 bases from V and 0 bases from J, with 3 bases between. The germline V gene has CDR1 SEHNR and CDR2 FQNEAQ (reference sequence). CDR3 coding DNA: TGTGCCAGCAGCCCGAGCACAGATACGCAGTATTTT. This encodes CASSPSTDTQYF.

The gene calls are TRBV7-6 and TRBJ2-1; 7 nucleotides match TRBD2. With 0 bases clipped from V and 7 bases from J, the junction kept 6 bases outside the gene matches. Germline V gene data show CDR1 as SGHVS and CDR2 as FNYEAQ. The CDR3 consists of 15 residues. The CDR3 DNA sequence: TGTGCCAGCAGCTTAGCGTCGGGGGGACGGAATGAGCAGTTCTTC. It translates to CASSLASGGRNEQFF.

This clone was seen only a few times. This chain connects TRBV30 to TRBJ1-1; possibly TRBD1 for D (6 bases). The CDR3 is 16 residues long. Trimming pared 1 base from V and 1 base from J, leaving 16 bases between. In germline, CDR1 is GTSNPN, CDR2 SVGIG (reference sequence). The CDR3 DNA reads as TGTGCCTGGAGTGCTGACAGGACGGGTTGGAACACTGAAGCTTTCTTT. Amino acid sequence: CAWSADRTGWNTEAFF.

The rearrangement links TRBV6-1 to TRBJ1-1; TRBD1 matches at 8 bases. CDR3 length: 17 residues. The V segment lost 1 base and the J segment 4 bases; nucleotides outside the gene matches: 11. CDR1 is MNHNS and CDR2 is SASEGT in the germline V gene. This chain's CDR3 is CASSEVGSGGARTEAFF. The DNA for the CDR3 is TGTGCCAGCAGTGAAGTGGGGTCAGGGGGCGCGCGCACTGAAGCTTTCTTT.

The V and J genes are TRBV3-1 (or the pseudogene TRBV3-2) and TRBJ1-2, with 11 bases lining up with TRBD1. Germline V gives CDR1 LGHDT, CDR2 YNNKEL (reference sequence). CDR3 length: 19 amino acids. V gave up 4 bases and J gave up 4 bases; unmatched junction bases: 17. The CDR3 DNA is TGTGCCAGCAGCCGGAAGGGCCCCCGGACAGGGGGCGCCGGCTATGGCTACACCTTC. Translating it yields CASSRKGPRTGGAGYGYTF.

This rearrangement joins TRBV5-1 to TRBJ2-1; the D gene is possibly TRBD2 (5 bases). The CDR3 spans 14 residues. The ends were cut back, 2 bases at V and 4 bases at J, with 10 bases in the middle. Per germline, CDR1 SGHRS and CDR2 YFSETQ. The CDR3 DNA follows: TGCGCCAGCAGCTTACTAGGGCCTTACAATGAGCAGTTCTTC. It yields the protein CASSLLGPYNEQFF.

The chain has TRBV19 and TRBJ1-4; D is unresolved. The CDR3 has 17 residues. The germline CDR1 and CDR2 sequences are LNHDA and SQIVND (reference sequence). The V end was cut by 5 bases, the J end by 1 base, with 17 bases between. The CDR3 here is CASSPYRGVGTNEKLFF. The CDR3 DNA reads as TGTGCCAGTAGTCCCTATCGAGGAGTAGGAACTAATGAAAAACTGTTTTTT.

The chain joins TRBV21-1 to TRBJ2-3; the table calls TRBD2, which could not be checked here. TRBV21-1 is classified as a pseudogene. The CDR3 length is 16 residues. CDR3 in DNA: TGTGCCAGCAGCAAAGGACTTTCCACGGCCACAGATACGCAGTATTTT. This codes for CASSKGLSTATDTQYF.

This sequence joins TRBV5-1 and TRBJ1-1; unclear D gene. The CDR3 spans 14 residues. Trimming pared 2 bases from V and 7 bases from J, leaving 15 bases between. Germline V gene sequence: CDR1 SGHRS, CDR2 YFSETQ. The CDR3 spells CASSLIGVRSEAFF. DNA of the CDR3: TGCGCCAGCAGCTTAATCGGGGTTCGGAGTGAAGCTTTCTTT.

This sequence joins TRBV11-2 and TRBJ2-1; 8 bases map to TRBD1. Germline loops: CDR1 SGHAT, CDR2 FQNNGV. The ends lost 1 base at V and 3 bases at J; junction bases unmatched: 2. This CDR3 contains 15 residues. CDR3 residues: CASSLVGQGYNEQFF. The DNA of the CDR3 is TGTGCCAGCAGCTTAGTAGGACAGGGCTACAATGAGCAGTTCTTC. Full variable domain (remainder filled in from reference TRBV11-2 and TRBJ2-1): EAGVAQSPRYKIIEKRQSVAFWCNPISGHATLYWYQQILGQGPKLLIQFQNNGVVDDSQLPKDRFSAERLKGVDSTLKIQPAKLEDSAVYLCASSLVGQGYNEQFFGPGTRLTVL.

The V and J genes are TRBV27 and TRBJ2-7; tentative D call: TRBD1 (6 bases). CDR1 and CDR2 from the germline V gene are MNHEY and SMNVEV (reference sequence). The CDR3 runs 14 residues. V was pared by 4 bases and J by 0 bases, with 10 bases between. The CDR3 DNA reads TGTGCCAGCAGTTGGAAAGGGGGCTCCTACGAGCAGTACTTC. As protein: CASSWKGGSYEQYF.

The genes are TRBV6-1 and TRBJ1-2; D might be TRBD1 (6 bases). Trimming removed 5 bases at V and 2 bases at J, with 12 bases between. CDR1 is MNHNS and CDR2 is SASEGT in the germline V gene. The CDR3 is 14 residues long. The DNA of the CDR3 is TGTGCCAGCAGTCCGTCCGGGACAAACTATGGCTACACCTTC. Protein sequence: CASSPSGTNYGYTF.

This clone was seen more than once but under ten times. This chain connects TRBV10-3 to TRBJ1-5; tentatively, D is TRBD1 (5 bases). This CDR3 spans 15 amino acids. The V gene's germline CDR1 is ENHRY and CDR2 SYGVKD. V lost 3 bases and J 0 bases, leaving 9 bases between the germline ends. The CDR3 reads CAISEGADSNQPQHF. In DNA form, the CDR3 reads TGTGCCATCAGTGAAGGGGCAGATAGCAATCAGCCCCAGCATTTT.

This chain uses TRBV7-8 with TRBJ1-2; D perhaps matches TRBD1 (5 bases). V dropped 1 base and J dropped 6 bases, with 18 bases sitting between them. CDR3 length: 16 residues. From germline, CDR1 is SGHVS and CDR2 FQNEAQ. This CDR3 reads CASSLGNRFQGNGYTF. The CDR3 DNA is TGTGCCAGCAGCTTAGGAAACAGGTTCCAAGGCAATGGCTACACCTTC. Full variable domain (missing parts from reference TRBV7-8 and TRBJ1-2): GAGVSQSPRYKVAKRGQDVALRCDPISGHVSLFWYQQALGQGPEFLTYFQNEAQLDKSGLPSDRFFAERPEGSVSTLKIQRTQQEDSAVYLCASSLGNRFQGNGYTFGSGTRLTVV.

The V call is TRBV5-1, the J call TRBJ1-2, with 9 bases lining up with TRBD1. J lost 6 bases, V lost 0 bases, and 3 bases had no gene match. CDR1 and CDR2 from the germline V gene are SGHRS and YFSETQ. This CDR3 comprises 14 residues. The CDR3 region is CASSLDRGRNGYTF. The CDR3, as DNA: TGCGCCAGCAGCTTGGACAGGGGGCGGAATGGCTACACCTTC.

The gene calls are TRBV27 and TRBJ2-5, with D tentatively TRBD1 (5 bases). This CDR3 has 16 residues. Germline V gene lookup returns CDR1 MNHEY and CDR2 SMNVEV (reference sequence). V lost 3 bases to trimming and J lost 1 base, with 15 bases between them. CDR3 amino acids: CASSFGVNQGQETQYF. CDR3 bases: TGTGCCAGCAGTTTTGGGGTCAACCAGGGCCAAGAGACCCAGTACTTC.

The chain employs TRBV27 and TRBJ1-3; D is possibly TRBD1 (5 bases). Per the germline V gene, CDR1 is MNHEY and CDR2 is SMNVEV (reference sequence). The V gene lost 0 bases and the J gene lost 2 bases, with 8 bases spanning the gap. CDR3 length equals 15 residues. CDR3 in amino acids: CASSLSPGAGNTIYF. CDR3 bases: TGTGCCAGCAGTTTATCGCCGGGGGCTGGAAACACCATATATTTT.

The chain combines TRBV5-5 with TRBJ2-7; TRBD2 agrees at 11 bases. The germline gives CDR1 SGHKS, CDR2 YYEKEE (reference sequence). This CDR3 is 15 amino acids long. V was clipped by 3 bases and J by 6 bases; unmatched bases: 8. CDR3 residues: CASSSDLAGGGEQYF. CDR3 DNA sequence: TGTGCCAGCAGCTCAGATCTAGCGGGGGGTGGCGAGCAGTACTTC.